Listed below are T cell receptor beta chains from one sample, sequenced in a study of siplizumab effects on memory and regulatory T cells. The method was immunoSEQ multiplex PCR; TCRdb's version includes in-frame clones alone and lacks a portion of them. This sample yields just over 60,000 clones, of which about 80% are seen a single time; 0.42% belongs to the top ten. Sequencing used memory CD4+ T cells sorted from blood. Receptors were obtained from a human donor in good health. Both conserved end residues are part of each CDR3. D genes are given only for firm matches. Size tells how often a clone was seen (once, few, many) or the class of an expanded clone, and some rows leave it out.

clone_size	v_call	d_call	j_call	cdr3_nt	cdr3_aa
NA	TRBV7-7	NA	TRBJ2-7	TGTGCCAGCAGCCCGAGCTATTCCGACTACGAGCAGTACTTC	CASSPSYSDYEQYF
NA	TRBV5-8	NA	TRBJ1-1	TGTGCCAGCAGCTTCTCTTGGGGGGCTAAGGCTGAAGCTTTCTTT	CASSFSWGAKAEAFF
NA	TRBV27	TRBD1	TRBJ2-7	TGTGCCAGCAGGTTCCAACAGGGGGGTCGCTACGAGCAGTACTTC	CASRFQQGGRYEQYF
once	TRBV7-2	TRBD1	TRBJ2-3	TGTGCCAGCAGCTTTGGACAGGGTGCAGATACGCAGTATTTT	CASSFGQGADTQYF
once	TRBV9	TRBD2	TRBJ2-2	TGTGCCAGCAGCGTAGGAGTAGCGGGGGTCACCGGGGAGCTGTTTTTT	CASSVGVAGVTGELFF
NA	TRBV2	NA	TRBJ1-4	TGTGCCAGCAGTGGGGGGGTATTTAATGAAAAACTGTTTTTT	CASSGGVFNEKLFF
NA	TRBV7-2	NA	TRBJ1-3	TGTGCCAGCAACCTTAACTCTGGAAACACCATATATTTT	CASNLNSGNTIYF
NA	TRBV9	NA	TRBJ1-1	TGTGCCAGCAGACCCGGGGGACTAGGGAACACTGAAGCTTTCTTT	CASRPGGLGNTEAFF
NA	TRBV11-3	NA	TRBJ2-2	TGTGCCAGCAGCCAATTGACTAGTAACACCGGGGAGCTGTTTTTT	CASSQLTSNTGELFF
NA	TRBV19	TRBD2	TRBJ2-1	TGTGCCAGTAGTATTTCTAGCGGGGGGGCTCACGAGCAGTTCTTC	CASSISSGGAHEQFF
NA	TRBV30	NA	TRBJ2-5	TGTGCCTGGAGTGGGATAGCGGTGTACCAAAAGACCCAGTACTTC	CAWSGIAVYQKTQYF
NA	TRBV14	TRBD1	TRBJ2-5	TGTGCCAGCAGCCGTGGGGACAGGGGGCTTCAAGAGACCCAGTACTTC	CASSRGDRGLQETQYF
NA	TRBV19	TRBD2	TRBJ2-3	TGTGCCAGTAGTTGGCAGCGGGGGGGCACAGATACGCAGTATTTT	CASSWQRGGTDTQYF
once	TRBV5-3	NA	TRBJ1-5	TGTGCCAGAAGCCCCAGTCCGAATCAGCCCCAGCATTTT	CARSPSPNQPQHF
NA	TRBV19	TRBD1	TRBJ2-1	TGTGCCAGTACTAGGGACAGGGGTGGCAATGAGCAGTTCTTC	CASTRDRGGNEQFF
NA	TRBV18	TRBD2	TRBJ2-2	TGTGCCAGCTCGCACACGGGACTAGCGTACTTGGCTGGGGAGCTGTTTTTT	CASSHTGLAYLAGELFF
NA	TRBV18	TRBD1	TRBJ1-6	TGTGCCAGCTCACCATTGGGACAGGGGACAGGGGCCTATAATTCACCCCTCCACTTT	CASSPLGQGTGAYNSPLHF
NA	TRBV29-1	NA	TRBJ2-5	TGCAGCGCCAGCCAAGAGACCCAGTACTTC	CSASQETQYF
NA	TRBV6-1	TRBD1	TRBJ2-7	TGTGCCAGCACCAAGGCGGGACAGGGGACCTACGAGCAGTACTTC	CASTKAGQGTYEQYF
NA	TRBV4-2	NA	TRBJ1-1	TGTGCCAGCAGCCAAGGGGACGGGAACACTGAAGCTTTCTTT	CASSQGDGNTEAFF